The clone carrying this T cell receptor beta chain was detected only once. The data were obtained in a study of cytotoxic CD8 clonotypes in ibrutinib-treated CLL. Using immunoSEQ multiplex PCR, the repertoire was profiled, and TCRdb retains in-frame clones only, with some absent. The repertoire includes 250,000 to 350,000 clones, 65% to 85% of them detected once, and about 5.3% sits in the top ten. This CDR3 is 17 amino acids long. The V gene lost 1 base and the J gene lost 1 base, with 13 bases spanning the gap. The germline CDR1 and CDR2 sequences are SEHNR and FQNEAQ (reference sequence). The sample was PBMCs, taken at disease progression, from a patient treated with ibrutinib. The rearrangement joins TRBV7-9 to TRBJ2-2, with D tentatively TRBD1 or TRBD2 (5 bases each). The TCR comes from a human donor with chronic lymphocytic leukemia. CDR3 DNA: TGTGCCAGCAGCTTAGTTTATAGGGGACGGAACACCGGGGAGCTGTTTTTT. Protein sequence: CASSLVYRGRNTGELFF. The variable domain in full, with the rest retrieved from reference TRBV7-9 and TRBJ2-2, is DTGVSQNPRHKITKRGQNVTFRCDPISEHNRLYWYRQTLGQGPEFLTYFQNEAQLEKSRLLSDRFSAERPKGSFSTLEIQRTEQGDSAMYLCASSLVYRGRNTGELFFGEGSRLTVL.